This T cell receptor (beta chain) stems from a study of T cell responses to AZD1222 COVID-19 vaccine. The sample holds one count of this clone. Its antigen is undetermined. This CDR3 contains 14 residues. Germline CDR1 is SGHAT and CDR2 is FQNNGV. V lost 2 bases and J lost 1, with 8 bases in between. The study, taken as a whole, reports: None of the repertoires were sampled until the peak T cell response had passed. Spike-specific TCR repertoires showed rising breadth and depth after two AZD1222 doses. Most donors were white British and more were female, and clonal diversity was possibly underestimated. It was only a handful of AZD1222 recipients who were seropositive at baseline.

Here immunoSEQ multiplex PCR was the method, and the copy in TCRdb shows in-frame clones only, minus some. This sample has 120,000 or so clones; about 90% occur once, and the top ten carry about 4.2%. This specimen was peripheral blood, taken on day 0 of MenACWY control vaccination. The receptor was isolated from an adult in good health. The chain uses TRBV11-2 and TRBJ1-1, with D perhaps matching TRBD1 (5 bases). The CDR3 is CASSLSQGNTEAFF. CDR3 nucleotide sequence: TGTGCCAGCAGCTTAAGTCAGGGGAACACTGAAGCTTTCTTT.